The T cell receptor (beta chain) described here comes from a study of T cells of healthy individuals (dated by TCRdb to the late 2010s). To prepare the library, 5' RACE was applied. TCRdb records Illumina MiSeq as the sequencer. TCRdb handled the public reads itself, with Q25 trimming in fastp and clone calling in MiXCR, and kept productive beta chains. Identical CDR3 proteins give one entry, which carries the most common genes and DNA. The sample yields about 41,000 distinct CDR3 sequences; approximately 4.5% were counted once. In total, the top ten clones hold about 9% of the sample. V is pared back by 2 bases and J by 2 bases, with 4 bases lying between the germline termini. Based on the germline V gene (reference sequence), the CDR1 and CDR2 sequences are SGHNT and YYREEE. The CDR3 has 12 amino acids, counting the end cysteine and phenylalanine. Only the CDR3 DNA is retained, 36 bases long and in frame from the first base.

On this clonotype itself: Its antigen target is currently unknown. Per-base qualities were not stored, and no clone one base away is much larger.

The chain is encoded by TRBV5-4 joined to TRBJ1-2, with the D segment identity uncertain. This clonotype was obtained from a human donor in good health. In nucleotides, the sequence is TGTGCCAGCAGCTTTAGCAACTATGGCTACACCTTC. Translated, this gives CASSFSNYGYTF.